This T cell receptor (beta chain) was identified during a study of identifying expanded T cells in peripheral blood. CDR3 length: 16 residues. Germline values: CDR1 SQVTM, CDR2 ANQGSEA. V was shortened by 0 bases and J by 4 bases, with 18 bases between the two germline ends. TCRdb keeps only in-frame clones here, not all; method: immunoSEQ multiplex PCR. The profile covers 100,000 to 150,000 clones, with 84% appearing a single time and 3% to 4% taken by the ten largest. Sequencing input: blood. The receptor was derived from a person between 18 and 70 years old in good health. This sequence joins TRBV29-1 and TRBJ1-2, with TRBD1 as a possible D gene (6 bases). The CDR3 region has the DNA TGCAGCGTTGAAGATCGGTGGCAGGGGTCGGGCTATGGCTACACCTTC. This sequence encodes CSVEDRWQGSGYGYTF.